Listed below are T cell receptor beta chains from one sample, sequenced in a study of beta chain features in type 1 diabetes. Some clones are missing from TCRdb's copy, which holds only in-frame ones; the method was immunoSEQ multiplex PCR. The table shows just over 600,000 clones, with 15% occurring only once. Sequenced sample: naive CD4+ T cells from blood. The origin of the receptors is a young man in good health. The conserved cysteine and the conserved F or W are not part of the CDR3 here. Size values are once, few and many counts, or a class for expanded clones, and some rows have none.

>TRBV19|TRBJ1-5|few
ASRGEPNQPQH
>TRBV28|TRBJ2-7|few
ASSLFGYEQY
>TRBV28|TRBJ1-6|few
ASTGPGRNNSPLH
>TRBV7-2|TRBJ2-1|-
ASTSSGGQGEQF
>TRBV7-9|TRBJ1-2|-
ASSPGTVVLGYT
>TRBV19|TRBJ2-5|-
ASSKYRQRQGHETQY
>TRBV10-3|TRBJ2-5|few
AISPGETQY
>TRBV13|TRBJ2-3|few
ASSTNRPERRADTQY
>TRBV19|TRBJ1-1|few
ASSMAGDMNTEAF
>TRBV19|TRBJ1-1|few
ASMKYENTEAF
>TRBV4-2|TRBJ1-1|few
ASSQVETVNTEAF
>TRBV27|TRBJ2-5|few
ASSLWAMGVETQY
>TRBV7-3|TRBJ1-5|-
ASSLDRVYQPQH
>TRBV9|TRBJ2-5|few
ASSVVGTGRWETQY
>TRBV11-2|TRBJ2-3|few
ASSPRTATDTQY
>TRBV7-7|TRBJ2-1|few
ASSLESSGRDNEQF
>TRBV11-2|TRBJ1-4|-
ASSLSLGGVEKLF
>TRBV6-6|TRBJ1-3|once
ASSYPGSSGNTIY
>TRBV7-2|TRBJ1-1|few
ASRPPAGQARAF
>TRBV6-4|TRBJ2-1|few
ASSRGQSYNEQF
>TRBV7-2|TRBJ2-5|-
ASLKTGQPEVETQY
>TRBV19|TRBJ2-7|-
ATRDNGLAYEQY
>TRBV29-1|TRBJ2-6|-
SVRISGANVLT
>TRBV28|TRBJ1-1|once
ASSLSLPRTEAF
>TRBV10-3|TRBJ2-1|-
AISERGGLAGKNEQF
>TRBV2|TRBJ2-2|few
ASRRAIAGGPNTGELF
>TRBV9|TRBJ2-2|-
ASSVGRGRNTGELF
>TRBV5-1|TRBJ2-2|few
ASSPLGLAVSNTGELF
>TRBV4-3|TRBJ2-7|-
ASSQGGAGGYEQY
>TRBV7-9|TRBJ2-1|-
ASVPLAGIRWNEQF
>TRBV4-3|TRBJ2-5|-
ASSQTETQY